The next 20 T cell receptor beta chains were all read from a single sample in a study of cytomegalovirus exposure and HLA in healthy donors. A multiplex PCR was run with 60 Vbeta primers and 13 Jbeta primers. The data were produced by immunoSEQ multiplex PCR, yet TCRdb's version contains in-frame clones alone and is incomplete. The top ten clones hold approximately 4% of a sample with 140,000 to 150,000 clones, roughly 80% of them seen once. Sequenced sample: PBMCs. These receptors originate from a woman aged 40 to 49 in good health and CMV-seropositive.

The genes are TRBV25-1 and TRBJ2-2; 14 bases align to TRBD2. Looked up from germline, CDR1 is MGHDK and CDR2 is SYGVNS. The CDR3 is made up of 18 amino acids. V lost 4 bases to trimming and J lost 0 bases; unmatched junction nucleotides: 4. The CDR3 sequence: CASSGGTSGRANTGELFF. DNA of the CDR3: TGTGCCAGCAGTGGTGGGACTAGCGGGAGAGCGAACACCGGGGAGCTGTTTTTT. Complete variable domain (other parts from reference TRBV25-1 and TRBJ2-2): EADIYQTPRYLVIGTGKKITLECSQTMGHDKMYWYQQDPGMELHLIHYSYGVNSTEKGDLSSESTVSRIRTEHFPLTLESARPSHTSQYLCASSGGTSGRANTGELFFGEGSRLTVL.

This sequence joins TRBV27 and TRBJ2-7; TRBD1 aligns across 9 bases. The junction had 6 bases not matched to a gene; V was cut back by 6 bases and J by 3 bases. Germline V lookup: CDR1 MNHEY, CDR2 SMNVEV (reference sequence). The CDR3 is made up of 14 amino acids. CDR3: CASRETGGVYEQYF. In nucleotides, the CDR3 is TGTGCCAGCAGGGAGACAGGGGGAGTCTACGAGCAGTACTTC.

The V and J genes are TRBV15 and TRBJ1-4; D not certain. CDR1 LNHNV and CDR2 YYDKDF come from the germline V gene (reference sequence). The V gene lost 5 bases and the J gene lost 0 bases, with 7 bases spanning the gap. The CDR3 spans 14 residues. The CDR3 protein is CATSEMATNEKLFF. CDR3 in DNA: TGTGCCACCAGCGAGATGGCAACTAATGAAAAACTGTTTTTT.

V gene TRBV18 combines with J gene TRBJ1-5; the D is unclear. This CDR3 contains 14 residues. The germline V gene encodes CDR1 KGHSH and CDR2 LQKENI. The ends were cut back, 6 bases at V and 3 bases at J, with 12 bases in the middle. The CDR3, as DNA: TGTGCCAGCTCTCCAGGAGGGTTCAATCAGCCCCAGCATTTT. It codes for CASSPGGFNQPQHF.

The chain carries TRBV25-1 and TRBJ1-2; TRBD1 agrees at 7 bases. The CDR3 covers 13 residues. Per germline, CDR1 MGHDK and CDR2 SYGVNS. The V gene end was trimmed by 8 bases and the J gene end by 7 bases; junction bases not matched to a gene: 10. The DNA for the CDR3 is TGTGCCAGCCACGGACAGGTCCTCGGTGGCTACACCTTC. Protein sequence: CASHGQVLGGYTF.

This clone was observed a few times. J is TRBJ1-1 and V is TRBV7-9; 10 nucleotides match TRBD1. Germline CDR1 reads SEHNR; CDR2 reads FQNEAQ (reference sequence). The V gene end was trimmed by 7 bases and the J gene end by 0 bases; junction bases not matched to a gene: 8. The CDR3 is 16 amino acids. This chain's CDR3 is CASTSGTGVMNTEAFF. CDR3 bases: TGTGCCAGCACGTCCGGGACAGGGGTGATGAACACTGAAGCTTTCTTT.

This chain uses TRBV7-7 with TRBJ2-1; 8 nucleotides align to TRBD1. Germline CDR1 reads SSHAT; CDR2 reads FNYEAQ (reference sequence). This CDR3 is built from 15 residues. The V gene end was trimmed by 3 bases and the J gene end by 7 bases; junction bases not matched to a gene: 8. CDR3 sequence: CASSLRRGLGNEQFF. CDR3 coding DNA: TGTGCCAGCAGCTTGCGCAGGGGGCTAGGAAATGAGCAGTTCTTC. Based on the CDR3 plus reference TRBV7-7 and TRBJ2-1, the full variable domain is GAGVSQSPRYKVTKRGQDVTLRCDPISSHATLYWYQQALGQGPEFLTYFNYEAQPDKSGLPSDRFSAERPEGSISTLTIQRTEQRDSAMYRCASSLRRGLGNEQFFGPGTRLTVL.

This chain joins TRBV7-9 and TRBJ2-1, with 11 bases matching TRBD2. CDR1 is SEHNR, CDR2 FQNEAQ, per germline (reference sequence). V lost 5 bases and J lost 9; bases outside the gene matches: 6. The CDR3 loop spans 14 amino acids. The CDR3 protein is CASSPGTSGFEQFF. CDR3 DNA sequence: TGTGCCAGCAGCCCCGGGACTAGCGGCTTTGAGCAGTTCTTC.

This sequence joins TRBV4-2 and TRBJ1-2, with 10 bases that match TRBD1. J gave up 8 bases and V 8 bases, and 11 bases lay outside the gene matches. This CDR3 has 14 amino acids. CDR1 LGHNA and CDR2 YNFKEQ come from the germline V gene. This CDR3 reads CASGDRGEWKGYTF. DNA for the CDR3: TGTGCCAGCGGGGACAGGGGAGAATGGAAAGGCTACACCTTC.

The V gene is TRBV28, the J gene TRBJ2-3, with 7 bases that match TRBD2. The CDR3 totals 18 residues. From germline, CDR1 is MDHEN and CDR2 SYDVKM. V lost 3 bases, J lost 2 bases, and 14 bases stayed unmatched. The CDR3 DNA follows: TGTGCCAGCAGTTTGGGGGGGTGGGGGGAGAGGGCCACAGATACGCAGTATTTT. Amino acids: CASSLGGWGERATDTQYF.

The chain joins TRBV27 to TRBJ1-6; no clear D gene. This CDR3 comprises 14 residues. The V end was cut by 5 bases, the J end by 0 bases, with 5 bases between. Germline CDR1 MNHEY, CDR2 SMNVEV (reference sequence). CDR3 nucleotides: TGTGCCAGCAGTCCGGGCTCCTATAATTCACCCCTCCACTTT. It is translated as CASSPGSYNSPLHF.

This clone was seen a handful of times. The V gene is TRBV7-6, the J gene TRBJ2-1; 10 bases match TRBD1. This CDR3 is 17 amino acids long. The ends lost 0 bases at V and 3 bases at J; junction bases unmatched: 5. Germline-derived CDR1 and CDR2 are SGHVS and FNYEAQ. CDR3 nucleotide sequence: TGTGCCAGCAGCTTAGCGCGACGGACAGGGGGCTACAATGAGCAGTTCTTC. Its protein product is CASSLARRTGGYNEQFF. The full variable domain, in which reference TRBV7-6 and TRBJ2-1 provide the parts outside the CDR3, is GAGVSQSPRYKVTKRGQDVALRCDPISGHVSLYWYRQALGQGPEFLTYFNYEAQQDKSGLPNDRFSAERPEGSISTLTIQRTEQRDSAMYRCASSLARRTGGYNEQFFGPGTRLTVL.

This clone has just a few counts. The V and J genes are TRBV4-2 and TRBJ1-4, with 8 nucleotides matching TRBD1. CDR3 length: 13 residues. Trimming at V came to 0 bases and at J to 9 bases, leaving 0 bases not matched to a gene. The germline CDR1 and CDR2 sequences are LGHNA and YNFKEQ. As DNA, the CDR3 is TGTGCCAGCAGCCAAGACAGGGGGCAAAAACTGTTTTTT. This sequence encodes CASSQDRGQKLFF.

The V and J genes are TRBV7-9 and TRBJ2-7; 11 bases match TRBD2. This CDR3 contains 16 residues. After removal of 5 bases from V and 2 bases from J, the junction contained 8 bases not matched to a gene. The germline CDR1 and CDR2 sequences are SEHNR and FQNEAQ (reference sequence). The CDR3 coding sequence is TGTGCCAGCAGCCCCCGGGTAGCGGGAGGGCCCTACGAGCAGTACTTC. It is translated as CASSPRVAGGPYEQYF.

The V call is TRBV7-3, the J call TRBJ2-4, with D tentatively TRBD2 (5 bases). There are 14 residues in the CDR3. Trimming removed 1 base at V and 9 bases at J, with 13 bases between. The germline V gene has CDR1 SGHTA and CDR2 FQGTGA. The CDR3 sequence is CASSLSKPGGIQYF. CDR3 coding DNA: TGTGCCAGCAGCTTAAGTAAACCAGGAGGCATTCAGTACTTC.

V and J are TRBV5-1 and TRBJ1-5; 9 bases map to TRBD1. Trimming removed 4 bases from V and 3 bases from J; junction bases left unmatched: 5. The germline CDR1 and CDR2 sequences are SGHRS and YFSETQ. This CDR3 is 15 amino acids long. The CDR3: CASSGGTGYNQPQHF. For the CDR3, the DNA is TGCGCCAGCAGCGGCGGGACAGGGTACAATCAGCCCCAGCATTTT.

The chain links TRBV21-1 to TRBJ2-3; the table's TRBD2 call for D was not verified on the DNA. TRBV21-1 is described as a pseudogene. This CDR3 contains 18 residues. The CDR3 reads CASSNGRGGLALTDTQYF. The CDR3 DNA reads TGTGCCAGCAGCAACGGGCGGGGAGGCCTAGCTCTAACAGATACGCAGTATTTT.

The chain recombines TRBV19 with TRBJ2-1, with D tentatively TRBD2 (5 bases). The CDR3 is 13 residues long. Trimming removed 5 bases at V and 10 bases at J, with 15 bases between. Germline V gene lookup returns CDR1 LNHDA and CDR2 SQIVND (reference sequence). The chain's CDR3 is CASSADPWREQFF. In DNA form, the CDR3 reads TGTGCCAGTAGTGCCGACCCTTGGAGGGAGCAGTTCTTC.

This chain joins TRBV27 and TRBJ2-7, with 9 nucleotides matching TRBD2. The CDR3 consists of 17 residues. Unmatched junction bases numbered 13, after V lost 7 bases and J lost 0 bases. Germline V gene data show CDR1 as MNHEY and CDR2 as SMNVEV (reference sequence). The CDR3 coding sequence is TGTGCCAGCAAAAGGGGCCGGTTAGCGGGGGCCTCCTACGAGCAGTACTTC. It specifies CASKRGRLAGASYEQYF.

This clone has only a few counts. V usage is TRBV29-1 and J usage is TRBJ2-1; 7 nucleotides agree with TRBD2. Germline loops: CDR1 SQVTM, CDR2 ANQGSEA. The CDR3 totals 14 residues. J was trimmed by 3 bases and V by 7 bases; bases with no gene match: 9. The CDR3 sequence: CSADIAGLYNEQFF. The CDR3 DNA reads TGCAGCGCCGATATAGCGGGCCTCTACAATGAGCAGTTCTTC.